This T cell receptor beta chain derives from a study of blood T cell repertoires in COVID-19 (dated by TCRdb to the early 2020s). About the investigation overall: Samples from collaborators originated in the United States, Italy and Spain and spanned both the acute and convalescent phases of COVID-19. The material from the prospective study consisted of cDNA or gDNA derived from T cells, B-cell-depleted T cells, or PBMCs. Subjects who had been exposed to COVID-19, were actively infected with it, or had recovered from it provided the deeply sampled blood TCRbeta repertoires that made up the dataset. A freely available public database, intended as a resource for researchers studying the immune response to SARS-CoV-2, is where the repertoires were released. Samples were obtained from the ongoing ImmuneRACE study (first 160 participants) and from over 1,000 subjects provided by 6 global collaborators. A de-identified subject ID, COVID-19 status, age in years and sex were almost always included in the sample metadata. Where HLA class I and class II types were available, the types were taken from metadata supplied by the sample provider, not from assay-based typing.

The research as a whole found: The amount of clinical and demographic metadata varied by source and participant and was provided uncurated.

TCRbeta CDR3 regions were amplified from genomic DNA by means of the immunoSEQ Assay, a bias-controlled multiplex PCR. Per the source publication's procedure: Nucleated cell counts per sample were estimated from amplification of reference gene primers within the assay. To quantify the absolute abundance of each unique TCRbeta CDR3 rearrangement, sequence reads were collapsed and filtered. For each sample, productive Simpson clonality was calculated as the square root of Simpson's diversity index across productive rearrangements. In its TCRdb copy, this immuneACCESS table keeps in-frame sequences only and misses some clones. Where compared with another copy, unresolved V genes explain less than half of these, and the others have no known cause. V and J calls and clone size follow that table, whereas D and trimming were derived from the DNA. This sample lists some 160,000 clones; 85% were detected once. The ten largest clones represent roughly 6.2% of the sample.

Counted from cysteine to phenylalanine, this CDR3 has 17 amino acids. The read is trimmed to its CDR3 DNA, 51 bases read in frame from base 1. The germline V end is reduced by 3 bases and the J end by 6 bases; junction bases left unmatched: 11. The germline V gene provides CDR1 SNHLY and CDR2 FYNNEI. Worth noting for this clone: The clone's antigen remains unknown. No base-level quality is on record; no much larger clone is a single base apart.

Participants in the prospective study were aged roughly 18 to 100 years, lived in over 20 United States geographic areas, and enrolled through a virtual design. To assign participants to cohorts, the prospective study relied on clinical history that participants themselves reported in a screening survey and a study questionnaire. For ImmuneRACE Cohort 3, a participant was defined as recovered based on two consecutive negative NP/OP PCR tests, clearance by a healthcare professional, or resolution of symptoms. Mobile phlebotomists in the prospective study collected whole blood, serum and a nasopharyngeal or oropharyngeal swab from every participant. Participants in the prospective study had the option to provide additional blood draws and questionnaires over a roughly 2-month period. Before DNA extraction, blood samples from the prospective study were shipped at room temperature or frozen.

The chain links TRBV2 with TRBJ1-2, and 12 bases in between align with TRBD1. This sequence originates from a woman aged 40 to 55 who had recovered from COVID-19. Material for sequencing was PBMCs or T cells enriched from blood (not recorded which). At the DNA level, the sequence is TGTGCCAGCAGTGAGGGGACAGGGGGCGGACCCATCCATGGCTACACCTTC. Translated, this is CASSEGTGGGPIHGYTF.